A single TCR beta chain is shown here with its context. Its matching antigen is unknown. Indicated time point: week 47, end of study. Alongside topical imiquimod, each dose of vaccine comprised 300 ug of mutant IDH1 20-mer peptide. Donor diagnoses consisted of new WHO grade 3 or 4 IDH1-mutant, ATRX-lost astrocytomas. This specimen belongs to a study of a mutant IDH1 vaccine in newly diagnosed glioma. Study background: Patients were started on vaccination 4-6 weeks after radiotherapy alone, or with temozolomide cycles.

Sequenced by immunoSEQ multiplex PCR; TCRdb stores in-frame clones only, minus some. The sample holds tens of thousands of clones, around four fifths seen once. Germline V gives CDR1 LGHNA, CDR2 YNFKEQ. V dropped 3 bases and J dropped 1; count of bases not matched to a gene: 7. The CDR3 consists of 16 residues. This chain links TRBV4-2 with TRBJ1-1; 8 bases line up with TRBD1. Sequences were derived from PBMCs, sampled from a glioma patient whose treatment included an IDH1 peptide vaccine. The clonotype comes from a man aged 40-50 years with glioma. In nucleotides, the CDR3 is TGTGCCAGCAGCCAGGCATGGGGACAGGCGAACACTGAAGCTTTCTTT. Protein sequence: CASSQAWGQANTEAFF.